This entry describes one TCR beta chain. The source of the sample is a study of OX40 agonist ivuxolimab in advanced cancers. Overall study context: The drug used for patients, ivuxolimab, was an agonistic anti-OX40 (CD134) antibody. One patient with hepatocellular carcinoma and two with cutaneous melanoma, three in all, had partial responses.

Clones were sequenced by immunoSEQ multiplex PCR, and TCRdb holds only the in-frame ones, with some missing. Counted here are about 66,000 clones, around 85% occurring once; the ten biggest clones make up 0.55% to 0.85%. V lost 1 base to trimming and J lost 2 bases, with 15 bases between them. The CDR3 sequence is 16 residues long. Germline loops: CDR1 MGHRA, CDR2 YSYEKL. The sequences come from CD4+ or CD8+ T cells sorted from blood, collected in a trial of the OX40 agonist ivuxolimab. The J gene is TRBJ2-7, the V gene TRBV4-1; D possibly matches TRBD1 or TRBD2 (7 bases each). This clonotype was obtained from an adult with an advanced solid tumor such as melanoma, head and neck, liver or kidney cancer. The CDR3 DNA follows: TGCGCCAGCAGCCAAGGCAGGGGGGGTCCCACCTACGAGCAGTACTTC. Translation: CASSQGRGGPTYEQYF.